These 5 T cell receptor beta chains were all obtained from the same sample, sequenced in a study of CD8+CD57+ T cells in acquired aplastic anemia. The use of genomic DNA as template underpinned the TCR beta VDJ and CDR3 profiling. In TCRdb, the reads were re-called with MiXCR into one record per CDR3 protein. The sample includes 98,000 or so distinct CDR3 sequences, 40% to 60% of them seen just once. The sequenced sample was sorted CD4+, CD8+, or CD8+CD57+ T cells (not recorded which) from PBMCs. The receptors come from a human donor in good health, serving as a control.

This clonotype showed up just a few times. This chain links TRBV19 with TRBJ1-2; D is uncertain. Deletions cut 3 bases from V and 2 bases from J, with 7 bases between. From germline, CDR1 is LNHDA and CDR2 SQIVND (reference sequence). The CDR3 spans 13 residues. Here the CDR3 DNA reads TGTGCCAGTAGTATTCAGCTAAACTATGGCTACACCTTC. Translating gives CASSIQLNYGYTF.

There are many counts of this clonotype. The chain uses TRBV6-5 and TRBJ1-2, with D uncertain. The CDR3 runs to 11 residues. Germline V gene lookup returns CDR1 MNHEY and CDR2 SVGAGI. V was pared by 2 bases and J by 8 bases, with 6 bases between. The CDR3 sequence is CASSYGPGYTF. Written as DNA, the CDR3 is TGTGCCAGCAGTTACGGTCCGGGCTACACCTTC.

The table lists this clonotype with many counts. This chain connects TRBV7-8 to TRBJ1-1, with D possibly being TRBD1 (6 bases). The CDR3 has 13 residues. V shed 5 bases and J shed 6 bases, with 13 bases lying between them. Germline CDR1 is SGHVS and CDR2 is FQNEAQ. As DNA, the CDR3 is TGTGCCAGCAGCACGCGGACAGCCCCTGAAGCTTTCTTT. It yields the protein CASSTRTAPEAFF. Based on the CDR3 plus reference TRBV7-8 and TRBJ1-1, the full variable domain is GAGVSQSPRYKVAKRGQDVALRCDPISGHVSLFWYQQALGQGPEFLTYFQNEAQLDKSGLPSDRFFAERPEGSVSTLKIQRTQQEDSAVYLCASSTRTAPEAFFGQGTRLTVV.

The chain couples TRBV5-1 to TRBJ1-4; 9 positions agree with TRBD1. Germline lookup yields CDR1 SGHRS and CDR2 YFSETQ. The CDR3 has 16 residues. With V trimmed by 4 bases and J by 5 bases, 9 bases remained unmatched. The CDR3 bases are TGCGCCAGCAGCCAAGAGGGCGGGACAGGGAATGAAAAACTGTTTTTT. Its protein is CASSQEGGTGNEKLFF.

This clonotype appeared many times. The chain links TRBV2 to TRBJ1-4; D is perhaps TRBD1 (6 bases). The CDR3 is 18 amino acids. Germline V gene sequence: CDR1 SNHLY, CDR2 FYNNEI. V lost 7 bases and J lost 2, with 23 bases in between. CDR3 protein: CASMSGTPFDFTNEKLFF. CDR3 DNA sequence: TGTGCCAGCATGAGCGGGACACCGTTTGATTTCACTAATGAAAAACTGTTTTTT.